The rows below give T cell receptor beta chains drawn from one sample of a study of radiation and T cells in renal cell carcinoma. Here immunoSEQ multiplex PCR was the method, and the copy in TCRdb shows in-frame clones only, minus some. The table includes around 26,000 clones, 81% detected once. The sample here was blood, taken from a patient whose treatment included radiotherapy and nephrectomy. The receptor set was obtained from a man in his fifties or sixties with renal cell carcinoma. CDR3s include the opening cysteine and the closing phenylalanine or tryptophan. The D gene is left open where the match is weak. Size is stated for part of the rows, as once, few or many counts, or as a class when the clone is expanded.

size: .
D: .
V: TRBV10-3
length: 14
J: TRBJ2-1
CDR3: CANCYRATYNEQFF
DNA: TGTGCCAACTGTTACAGGGCAACCTACAATGAGCAGTTCTTC

size: once
D: .
V: TRBV10-3
length: 14
J: TRBJ2-7
CDR3: CAIRSGQSSYEQYF
DNA: TGTGCCATCAGATCCGGACAGAGCTCCTACGAGCAGTACTTC

size: .
D: .
V: TRBV30
length: 12
J: TRBJ1-4
CDR3: CAWRSGPRALFF
DNA: TGTGCCTGGAGATCGGGACCACGAGCTCTGTTTTTT

size: .
D: .
V: TRBV7-9
length: 12
J: TRBJ2-7
CDR3: CAILRRSYEQYF
DNA: TGTGCCATTTTACGACGGTCCTACGAGCAGTACTTC

size: .
D: .
V: TRBV10-2
length: 13
J: TRBJ1-3
CDR3: CASSFTAGNTIYF
DNA: TGCGCCAGCAGTTTCACAGCAGGAAACACCATATATTTT

size: .
D: TRBD1
V: TRBV5-1
length: 18
J: TRBJ2-3
CDR3: CASSLVGTGGKVRDTQYF
DNA: TGCGCCAGCAGCTTGGTCGGGACAGGGGGCAAGGTCCGGGATACGCAGTATTTT

size: .
D: TRBD2
V: TRBV9
length: 14
J: TRBJ2-4
CDR3: CASSTGLAGDIQYF
DNA: TGTGCCAGCAGCACCGGACTAGCTGGGGACATTCAGTACTTC

size: once
D: .
V: TRBV5-5
length: 16
J: TRBJ2-5
CDR3: CASSLADWSARETQYF
DNA: TGTGCCAGCAGCTTGGCCGATTGGTCAGCACGAGAGACCCAGTACTTC

size: .
D: .
V: TRBV27
length: 16
J: TRBJ2-3
CDR3: CASSATARSGTDTQYF
DNA: TGTGCCAGCAGTGCGACGGCACGCTCGGGCACAGATACGCAGTATTTT

size: .
D: .
V: TRBV5-6
length: 14
J: TRBJ2-7
CDR3: CASSLGLVSSEQYF
DNA: TGTGCCAGCAGCTTGGGACTAGTAAGCTCCGAGCAGTACTTC

size: .
D: TRBD1
V: TRBV10-3
length: 13
J: TRBJ2-5
CDR3: CAISSNFDREQYF
DNA: TGTGCCATCAGTTCCAATTTCGACAGGGAGCAGTACTTC

size: .
D: .
V: TRBV20-1
length: 11
J: TRBJ2-1
CDR3: CSAEGGNEQFF
DNA: TGCAGTGCGGAGGGTGGCAATGAGCAGTTCTTC

size: medium-sized
D: TRBD2
V: TRBV5-4
length: 15
J: TRBJ2-5
CDR3: CASSLILAGQETQYF
DNA: TGTGCCAGCAGCTTGATCCTAGCGGGACAAGAGACCCAGTACTTC

size: .
D: .
V: TRBV2
length: 12
J: TRBJ2-1
CDR3: CASSGSGNEQFF
DNA: TGTGCCAGCAGTGGATCGGGCAATGAGCAGTTCTTC

size: few
D: TRBD1
V: TRBV6-5
length: 14
J: TRBJ1-2
CDR3: CASKRTGGAYGYTF
DNA: TGTGCCAGCAAAAGGACAGGGGGCGCATATGGCTACACCTTC

size: .
D: TRBD2
V: TRBV9
length: 16
J: TRBJ2-2
CDR3: CASSTTGTSGTGELFF
DNA: TGTGCCAGCAGCACCACCGGGACTAGCGGGACCGGGGAGCTGTTTTTT

size: .
D: .
V: TRBV11-2
length: 14
J: TRBJ2-2
CDR3: CASSPRRETGELFF
DNA: TGTGCCAGCAGCCCCCGGCGTGAGACCGGGGAGCTGTTTTTT

size: .
D: .
V: TRBV6-6
length: 12
J: TRBJ1-3
CDR3: CASRDTGNTIYF
DNA: TGTGCCAGCCGCGATACAGGAAACACCATATATTTT

size: .
D: .
V: TRBV10-1
length: 13
J: TRBJ2-5
CDR3: CASSESREETQYF
DNA: TGCGCCAGCAGTGAGTCCAGGGAAGAGACCCAGTACTTC

size: .
D: TRBD2
V: TRBV5-1
length: 16
J: TRBJ2-1
CDR3: CASSLLAGGNYNEQFF
DNA: TGCGCCAGCAGCTTGCTGGCGGGAGGGAACTACAATGAGCAGTTCTTC

size: once
D: .
V: TRBV7-9
length: 14
J: TRBJ2-3
CDR3: CASVPWGVKDTQYF
DNA: TGTGCCAGCGTCCCCTGGGGAGTAAAAGATACGCAGTATTTT

size: few
D: TRBD1
V: TRBV29-1
length: 12
J: TRBJ1-1
CDR3: CSVNRGYTEAFF
DNA: TGCAGCGTTAACAGGGGATACACTGAAGCTTTCTTT

size: .
D: .
V: TRBV7-9
length: 14
J: TRBJ1-1
CDR3: CASTTDAAFTEAFF
DNA: TGTGCCAGCACCACGGACGCAGCCTTCACTGAAGCTTTCTTT

size: few
D: TRBD2
V: TRBV19
length: 19
J: TRBJ2-2
CDR3: CASSTVGLAVPPNTGELFF
DNA: TGTGCCAGTAGTACCGTGGGCCTAGCGGTCCCGCCGAACACCGGGGAGCTGTTTTTT

size: .
D: TRBD1
V: TRBV29-1
length: 13
J: TRBJ2-7
CDR3: CSVSGQGDYEQYF
DNA: TGCAGCGTTTCCGGACAGGGGGATTACGAGCAGTACTTC

size: .
D: TRBD1
V: TRBV30
length: 15
J: TRBJ1-5
CDR3: CAWSQGAFGNQPQHF
DNA: TGTGCCTGGAGTCAGGGGGCGTTTGGCAATCAGCCCCAGCATTTT

size: .
D: .
V: TRBV11-3
length: 15
J: TRBJ2-2
CDR3: CASSLSRVSTGELFF
DNA: TGTGCCAGCAGCTTAAGCCGGGTGTCCACCGGGGAGCTGTTTTTT

size: once
D: .
V: TRBV2
length: 14
J: TRBJ1-1
CDR3: CASSDPGGYTEAFF
DNA: TGTGCCAGCAGTGACCCAGGAGGGTACACTGAAGCTTTCTTT

size: .
D: .
V: TRBV7-9
length: 18
J: TRBJ2-2
CDR3: CASSLRARPGGNTGELFF
DNA: TGTGCCAGCAGCTTACGCGCTAGACCGGGCGGAAACACCGGGGAGCTGTTTTTT

size: .
D: .
V: TRBV18
length: 16
J: TRBJ2-5
CDR3: CASSPPRTGWQETQYF
DNA: TGTGCCAGCTCACCACCGCGTACAGGGTGGCAAGAGACCCAGTACTTC

size: few
D: .
V: TRBV5-6
length: 15
J: TRBJ1-6
CDR3: CASSRRSSYNSPLHF
DNA: TGTGCCAGCAGCCGACGGAGCTCCTATAATTCACCCCTCCACTTT

size: .
D: .
V: TRBV5-4
length: 13
J: TRBJ1-5
CDR3: CASSPRPNQPQHF
DNA: TGTGCCAGCAGCCCCCGGCCAAATCAGCCCCAGCATTTT

size: .
D: .
V: TRBV13
length: 13
J: TRBJ2-2
CDR3: CASSPQDTGELFF
DNA: TGTGCCAGCAGCCCTCAGGATACCGGGGAGCTGTTTTTT

size: .
D: .
V: TRBV2
length: 11
J: TRBJ2-7
CDR3: CASSGANEQYF
DNA: TGTGCCAGCAGTGGAGCTAACGAGCAGTACTTC

size: .
D: .
V: TRBV7-2
length: 13
J: TRBJ1-2
CDR3: CASSFSQGPGYTF
DNA: TGTGCCAGCAGCTTTTCTCAGGGACCTGGCTACACCTTC

size: few
D: TRBD1
V: TRBV5-4
length: 15
J: TRBJ2-5
CDR3: CASSSRQGGKETQYF
DNA: TGTGCCAGCAGCTCCCGACAGGGTGGAAAAGAGACCCAGTACTTC

size: .
D: .
V: TRBV7-9
length: 14
J: TRBJ2-7
CDR3: CASSRGGSSYEQYF
DNA: TGTGCCAGCAGCAGAGGGGGAAGCTCCTACGAGCAGTACTTC

size: once
D: .
V: TRBV19
length: 12
J: TRBJ2-2
CDR3: CASSTFTGELFF
DNA: TGTGCCAGTAGTACTTTTACCGGGGAGCTGTTTTTT

size: .
D: TRBD2
V: TRBV19
length: 17
J: TRBJ2-3
CDR3: CASSRTSGNPSTDTQYF
DNA: TGTGCCAGTAGTCGGACTAGCGGGAACCCTAGCACAGATACGCAGTATTTT

size: .
D: .
V: TRBV6-6
length: 15
J: TRBJ2-7
CDR3: CASRRPRQGSYEQYF
DNA: TGTGCCAGCAGGAGGCCCCGGCAGGGCTCCTACGAGCAGTACTTC

size: .
D: TRBD1
V: TRBV7-6
length: 16
J: TRBJ2-1
CDR3: CASSLVGWTGGNEQFF
DNA: TGTGCCAGCAGCTTAGTAGGCTGGACAGGGGGTAATGAGCAGTTCTTC

size: .
D: .
V: TRBV5-1
length: 12
J: TRBJ1-1
CDR3: CASSLGKSEAFF
DNA: TGCGCCAGCAGCTTGGGAAAATCCGAAGCTTTCTTT

size: .
D: TRBD1
V: TRBV30
length: 14
J: TRBJ2-2
CDR3: CAWRPGQRTGELFF
DNA: TGTGCCTGGAGACCGGGACAGCGCACCGGGGAGCTGTTTTTT

size: .
D: .
V: TRBV6-1
length: 12
J: TRBJ1-1
CDR3: CATSRANTEAFF
DNA: TGTGCCACTTCCAGAGCGAACACTGAAGCTTTCTTT